This TCR beta chain derives from a study of Ad26.COV2.S vaccination and SARS-CoV-2 variants. Across the whole study: Vaccine-arm donor from the placebo-controlled COV1001 Ad26.COV2.S trial. Administration of Ad26.COV2.S was intramuscular, either once or twice 56 days apart.

As regards this clone: Its target is not known.

Study results and limitations: Post-vaccination breadth of spike-specific CD8+ and CD4+ T cell responses was reportedly substantial.

The V end lost 5 bases, the J end lost 6 bases, and 13 bases lay between the germline ends. CDR1 MNHEY and CDR2 SMNVEV come from the germline V gene (reference sequence). CDR3 length equals 13 residues. Assay used: immunoSEQ multiplex PCR; TCRdb lists only in-frame clones, some missing. The table records 290,000 or so clones, 80% to 90% of them present only once. Treatment denoted: some 20 received Ad26.COV2.S at low or high dose, single or two shots; several received placebo; per-sample allocation not given. Repertoires come from day 63 after the first vaccine or placebo injection. This specimen consisted of peripheral blood, obtained in a trial of Ad26.COV2.S vaccine versus placebo. The chain uses TRBV27 and TRBJ2-5; D may be TRBD1 (5 bases). This receptor was taken from a person aged 18-65 years who received the Ad26.COV2.S COVID-19 vaccine or a placebo. The CDR3 DNA is TGTGCCAGCAGTCGCGGACAACGCCAGACCCAGTACTTC. It translates to CASSRGQRQTQYF.